This T cell receptor beta chain derives from a study of identical twins. V trimming: 5 bases; J trimming: 13 bases; junction bases outside the gene matches: 10. This CDR3 comprises 13 residues. In germline, CDR1 is MNHEY, CDR2 SMNVEV (reference sequence). TCRdb processed the 5' RACE reads anew with MiXCR; each CDR3 protein has one entry. The table records about 300,000 distinct CDR3 sequences, roughly an eighth of them present only once. This clonotype was counted a few times. Each donor was a healthy Caucasian. This same sample was also part of a study on yellow fever vaccine responses in identical twins.

Sequencing input: CD8+ T cells sorted from blood. This clonotype was obtained from a woman between 18 and 30 years old in good health. The gene calls are TRBV27 and TRBJ1-4, with TRBD1 identical over 7 bases. CDR3 bases: TGTGCCAGCAGTGAAAACCTGACAGGGCGACTGTTTTTT. This sequence encodes CASSENLTGRLFF.